This T cell receptor (beta chain) derives from a study of control samples from healthy donors and cancer patients. TCRdb's copy holds only in-frame clones and misses some; the assay was immunoSEQ multiplex PCR. The sample shows 120,000 or so clones, roughly 90% of them seen only once. The CDR3 totals 14 residues. Germline V gives CDR1 PRHDT, CDR2 FYEKMQ (reference sequence). Trimming cost V 4 bases and J 0 bases, with 7 bases left between them. This clonotype was sampled from a man aged 18 to 29 in good health. The chain uses TRBV13 and TRBJ1-3, with no clear D. Specimen: blood. The CDR3 sequence: CASSSHYSGNTIYF. The CDR3 region has the DNA TGTGCCAGCAGCTCCCATTACTCTGGAAACACCATATATTTT.